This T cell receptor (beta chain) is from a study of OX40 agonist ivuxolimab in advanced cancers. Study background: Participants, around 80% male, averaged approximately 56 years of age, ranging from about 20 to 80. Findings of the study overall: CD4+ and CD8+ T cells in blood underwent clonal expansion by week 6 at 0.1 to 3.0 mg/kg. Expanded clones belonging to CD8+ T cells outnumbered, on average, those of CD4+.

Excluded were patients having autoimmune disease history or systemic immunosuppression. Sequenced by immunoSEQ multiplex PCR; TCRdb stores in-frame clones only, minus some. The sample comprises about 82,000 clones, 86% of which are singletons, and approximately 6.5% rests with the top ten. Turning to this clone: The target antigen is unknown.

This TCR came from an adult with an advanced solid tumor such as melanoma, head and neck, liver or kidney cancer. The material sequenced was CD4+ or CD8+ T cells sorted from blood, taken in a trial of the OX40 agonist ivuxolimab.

The CDR3 loop is CASSLVGGAGNTIYF. As DNA, the CDR3 is TGTGCCAGCAGCTTAGTCGGAGGGGCTGGAAACACCATATATTTT. The chain carries TRBV7-6 and TRBJ1-3, with a tentative D call TRBD1 (5 bases). Trimming stripped 1 base from V and 2 bases from J, with 9 bases between. There are 15 residues in the CDR3. Germline V gene sequence: CDR1 SGHVS, CDR2 FNYEAQ.